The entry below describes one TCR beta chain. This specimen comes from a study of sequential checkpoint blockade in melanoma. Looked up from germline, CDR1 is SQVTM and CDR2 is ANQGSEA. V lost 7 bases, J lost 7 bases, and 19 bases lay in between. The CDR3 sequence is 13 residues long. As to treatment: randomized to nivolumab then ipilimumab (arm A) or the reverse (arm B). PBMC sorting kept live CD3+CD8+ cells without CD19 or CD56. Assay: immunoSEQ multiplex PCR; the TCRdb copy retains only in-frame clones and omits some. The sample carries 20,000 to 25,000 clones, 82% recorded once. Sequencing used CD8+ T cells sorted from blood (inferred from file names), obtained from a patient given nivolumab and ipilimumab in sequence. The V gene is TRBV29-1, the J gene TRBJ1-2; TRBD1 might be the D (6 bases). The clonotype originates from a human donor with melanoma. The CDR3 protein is CSGGTGTWGGYTF. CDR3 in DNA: TGCAGCGGGGGGACGGGGACATGGGGTGGCTACACCTTC.